Presented here are 8 T cell receptor beta chains from one specimen sequenced in a study of T cell responses to AZD1222 COVID-19 vaccine. Repertoires were generated with immunoSEQ multiplex PCR, while TCRdb's copy carries only in-frame clones and drops some. Counted here are around 150,000 clones, 90% occurring once; the ten biggest clones make up less than 3.5%. Material: peripheral blood, obtained 28 days after the second AZD1222 dose. The source is an adult who received the AZD1222 COVID-19 vaccine.

The chain is built from TRBV6-5 and TRBJ1-5; D is unresolved. Looked up from germline, CDR1 is MNHEY and CDR2 is SVGAGI. This CDR3 is 15 amino acids long. V gave up 7 bases and J gave up 0 bases, with 13 bases separating them. CDR3 protein: CASTGPADSNQPQHF. The CDR3, as DNA: TGTGCCAGCACCGGCCCTGCCGATAGCAATCAGCCCCAGCATTTT.

This clone has only one observation. The rearrangement uses TRBV6-5 and TRBJ1-4; D gene unclear. Trimming shortened V by 8 bases and J by 2 bases, and 15 bases separated the two germline ends. This CDR3 has 15 amino acids. The germline gives CDR1 MNHEY, CDR2 SVGAGI. This CDR3 reads CASVSEGLTNEKLFF. The CDR3 DNA sequence: TGTGCCAGCGTGAGCGAAGGGCTTACTAATGAAAAACTGTTTTTT.

This chain links TRBV24-1 with TRBJ2-7; D unclear. The CDR3 runs 14 residues. CDR1 is KGHDR, CDR2 SFDVKD, per germline. With 2 bases removed from V and 4 bases from J, the gap between germline ends came to 11 bases. CDR3 loop: CATSDSTILYEQYF. The CDR3 coding sequence is TGTGCCACCAGTGATTCTACCATCCTTTACGAGCAGTACTTC.

The genes are TRBV6-5 and TRBJ1-5; 9 nucleotides align to TRBD1. Trimming took 6 bases from V and 4 from J; bases not matched to a gene: 4. Germline V gives CDR1 MNHEY, CDR2 SVGAGI. CDR3 length: 14 residues. CDR3 sequence (DNA): TGTGCCAGCAGGGACAGGGGTGGTAATCAGCCCCAGCATTTT. Translation gives CASRDRGGNQPQHF.

The J gene is TRBJ2-7, the V gene TRBV6-5; 7 nucleotides match TRBD1. Germline lookup yields CDR1 MNHEY and CDR2 SVGAGI. With V trimmed by 4 bases and J by 6 bases, 6 bases remained unmatched. The CDR3 is 13 amino acids. The chain's CDR3 is CASSLTRGSEQYF. DNA for the CDR3: TGTGCCAGCAGTTTGACCAGGGGGTCCGAGCAGTACTTC.

CDR3 DNA: TGTGCCAGCAGACGTCTCGGACTAGGAGTAAATGAGCAGTTCTTC. Translation: CASRRLGLGVNEQFF. The chain joins TRBV5-6 to TRBJ2-1, with 7 nucleotides matching TRBD2. Germline CDR1 and CDR2: SGHDT and YYEEEE. With V trimmed by 5 bases and J by 7 bases, 12 bases remained unmatched. This CDR3 has 15 residues. The full variable domain, with the rest looked up from reference TRBV5-6 and TRBJ2-1, is DAGVTQSPTHLIKTRGQQVTLRCSPKSGHDTVSWYQQALGQGPQFIFQYYEEEERQRGNFPDRFSGHQFPNYSSELNVNALLLGDSALYLCASRRLGLGVNEQFFGPGTRLTVL.

The genes are TRBV3-1 (or the pseudogene TRBV3-2) and TRBJ2-1; TRBD2 agrees at 16 bases. Losses at the gene ends were 2 bases for V and 8 bases for J; bases not matched to a gene: 9. Germline V gives CDR1 LGHDT, CDR2 YNNKEL (reference sequence). This CDR3 is built from 18 residues. CDR3 region: CASSQLGLAGGERDEQFF. CDR3 nucleotide sequence: TGTGCCAGCAGCCAACTGGGACTAGCGGGAGGGGAACGGGATGAGCAGTTCTTC.

The rearrangement uses TRBV27 and TRBJ2-7; TRBD2 matches at 7 bases. This CDR3 is built from 14 residues. The trim removed 3 bases at V and 5 bases at J, leaving 7 bases unmatched. CDR1 and CDR2 (germline): MNHEY, SMNVEV (reference sequence). Here the CDR3 DNA reads TGTGCCAGCAGTTTGGGCGGGAGTGACGACGAGCAGTACTTC. This encodes CASSLGGSDDEQYF.